Below are 18 T cell receptor beta chains sequenced from a single sample in a study of blood T cells in healthy people across ages. It was with a sample-barcoded 5' primer and a J-beta primer mix that a second PCR of about 6 to 12 cycles was run. TCRdb re-called the 5' RACE reads through MiXCR, storing one row per CDR3 protein. The sample records around 1,500,000 distinct CDR3 sequences, over 25% being singletons. Sequencing used blood. The receptors come from a woman aged 25 to 39 in good health.

Regarding this clonotype: Germline is not matched at one junction end, which may reflect a read error. This sequence joins TRBV5-5 and TRBJ2-7, with TRBD1 matching 8 bases. The germline gives CDR1 SGHKS, CDR2 YYEKEE (reference sequence). The CDR3 extends over 15 amino acids. The CDR3 DNA reads as TGTGTCAGCAGCTTACCCGGGACAGGCTCCTACGAGCAGTACTTC. Translated: CVSSLPGTGSYEQYF.

Only a few counts were recorded for this clonotype. J is TRBJ1-2 and V is TRBV20-1; 7 positions agree with TRBD1. The germline V gene encodes CDR1 DFQATT and CDR2 SNEGSKA (reference sequence). Trimming cost V 5 bases and J 7 bases; bases outside gene matches: 10. CDR3 length: 13 amino acids. The CDR3, as DNA: TGCAGTGCTGGGTCCCGGGACAGAGTTGGCTACACCTTC. Amino acids: CSAGSRDRVGYTF.

This clonotype was found a few times. This chain links TRBV5-5 with TRBJ1-5; D unresolved. CDR3 size: 15 residues. Between the trimmed V and J ends, which lost 0 bases and 3 bases, there was a span of 10 bases. Germline V lookup: CDR1 SGHKS, CDR2 YYEKEE (reference sequence). The CDR3 loop is CASSLGQRDNQPQHF. In nucleotides, the CDR3 is TGTGCCAGCAGCTTGGGGCAGAGGGACAATCAGCCCCAGCATTTT.

This chain links TRBV12-3 or TRBV12-4 with TRBJ2-1; 13 nucleotides line up with TRBD2. Trimming cost V 6 bases and J 9 bases; bases outside gene matches: 11. The CDR3 consists of 16 residues. Here the CDR3 reads CASSRTSGGFNGEQFF. As DNA, the CDR3 is TGTGCCAGCAGCCGGACTAGCGGGGGATTTAATGGTGAGCAGTTCTTC.

This clonotype appeared a few times. The chain links TRBV5-1 to TRBJ2-7; TRBD1 agrees at 7 bases. The junction had 5 bases not matched to a gene; V was cut back by 2 bases and J by 3 bases. The CDR3 length is 14 residues. Germline-derived CDR1 and CDR2 are SGHRS and YFSETQ. CDR3 sequence: CASSFNRDSYEQYF. The CDR3 DNA reads TGCGCCAGCAGCTTTAACCGGGACAGCTACGAGCAGTACTTC.

This clonotype was observed many times. This sequence joins TRBV7-2 and TRBJ1-2; D possibly corresponds to TRBD1 (6 bases). This CDR3 comprises 12 residues. Deletions cut 8 bases from V and 12 bases from J, with 19 bases between. In germline, CDR1 is SGHTA, CDR2 FQGNSA. CDR3 nucleotide sequence: TGTGCCAGCGACAGGACAGCTCGAGTACACACCTTC. This gives the protein CASDRTARVHTF.

This clonotype was found a few times. This rearrangement joins TRBV14 to TRBJ2-5, with D perhaps matching TRBD1 or TRBD2 (6 bases each). V lost 0 bases to trimming and J lost 1 base, with 12 bases between them. Germline CDR1 and CDR2: SGHDN and FVKESK. The CDR3 consists of 16 residues. The CDR3 region has the DNA TGTGCCAGCAGCCAAGATCGGGGGCAGGGCCAAGAGACCCAGTACTTC. It translates to CASSQDRGQGQETQYF. Variable domain in full (rest from reference TRBV14 and TRBJ2-5): EAGVTQFPSHSVIEKGQTVTLRCDPISGHDNLYWYRRVMGKEIKFLLHFVKESKQDESGMPNNRFLAERTGGTYSTLKVQPAELEDSGVYFCASSQDRGQGQETQYFGPGTRLLVL.

This clonotype was detected only a few times. CDR3 coding DNA: TGCGCCAGCAGGGCCCAAGGGGGCGGTGAAAAACTGTTTTTT. Its translation is CASRAQGGGEKLFF. The rearrangement uses TRBV5-1 and TRBJ1-4, with 7 bases aligning to TRBD1. CDR3 length equals 14 residues. From germline, CDR1 is SGHRS and CDR2 YFSETQ. The trim removed 5 bases at V and 7 bases at J, leaving 8 bases unmatched.

The chain has TRBV7-2 and TRBJ2-7, with TRBD1 matching 9 bases. Trimming cost V 8 bases and J 3 bases; bases outside gene matches: 17. CDR1 SGHTA and CDR2 FQGNSA come from the germline V gene. The CDR3 extends over 17 amino acids. CDR3 sequence: CASLNGGWGQGYYEQYF. The CDR3 DNA follows: TGTGCCAGCCTAAATGGGGGATGGGGACAGGGTTACTACGAGCAGTACTTC.

This clonotype has ten or more counts. This chain links TRBV20-1 with TRBJ2-1, with TRBD1 matching 9 bases. V shed 0 bases and J 3 bases; nucleotides not matched to a gene: 3. The CDR3 is 15 amino acids. Germline CDR1 DFQATT, CDR2 SNEGSKA (reference sequence). CDR3 DNA: TGCAGTGCTAGAGAGGCGACAGGGGGCTACAATGAGCAGTTCTTC. It translates to CSAREATGGYNEQFF.

This chain uses TRBV7-2 with TRBJ2-6; D remains ambiguous. The CDR3 spans 16 residues. V shed 5 bases and J shed 0 bases, with 11 bases lying between them. Germline V gene data show CDR1 as SGHTA and CDR2 as FQGNSA. The CDR3 loop reads CASSKQVHSGANVLTF. In DNA, the CDR3 is TGTGCCAGCAGCAAGCAGGTCCACTCTGGGGCCAACGTCCTGACTTTC.

As for this clonotype: A junction boundary mismatches the germline segment, possibly from a read error. The V gene is TRBV11-2, the J gene TRBJ2-6, with D perhaps TRBD1 or TRBD2 (5 bases each). In germline, CDR1 is SGHAT, CDR2 FQNNGV. The CDR3 contains 14 residues. The CDR3 nucleotides are TGTGCCAGCATCTTAGGTTCCGGGGCCAACGTCCGGACTTTC. The encoded protein is CASILGSGANVRTF.

This chain connects TRBV9 to TRBJ1-1; a weak D match, TRBD1 (5 bases). Trimming took off 0 bases at V and 0 bases at J, with 9 bases between the two ends. CDR1 is SGDLS, CDR2 YYNGEE, per germline. The CDR3 runs to 15 residues. In DNA, the CDR3 is TGTGCCAGCAGCGTAGTTCGGGGCGTGAACACTGAAGCTTTCTTT. Protein sequence: CASSVVRGVNTEAFF.

This clonotype was observed a single time. The chain links TRBV12-5 to TRBJ1-5; D gene uncertain. This CDR3 has 14 amino acids. Germline assignment: CDR1 LGHNT and CDR2 FRNRAP. Trimming stripped 6 bases from V and 0 bases from J, with 9 bases between. The CDR3 DNA is TGTGCTAGTGGGTCAGAGTATAGCAATCAGCCCCAGCATTTT. Its protein product is CASGSEYSNQPQHF.

This clonotype was detected ten times or more. The chain carries TRBV18 and TRBJ1-2; D is possibly TRBD1 (6 bases). Germline CDR1 reads KGHSH; CDR2 reads LQKENI. V gave up 3 bases and J gave up 4 bases, with 18 bases separating them. The CDR3 consists of 16 residues. The CDR3 DNA reads as TGTGCCAGCTCACCTTCCAGACAGGCGTCCTTCTATGGCTACACCTTC. It translates to CASSPSRQASFYGYTF.

The chain carries TRBV5-5 and TRBJ1-1, with TRBD1 matching 7 bases. The CDR3 has 15 residues. J gave up 4 bases and V 6 bases, and 12 bases lay outside the gene matches. Germline-derived CDR1 and CDR2 are SGHKS and YYEKEE (reference sequence). The CDR3 region is CASTPGGGGRTEAFF. For the CDR3, the DNA is TGTGCCAGCACCCCCGGAGGAGGGGGCCGCACTGAAGCTTTCTTT.

The chain couples TRBV11-2 to TRBJ1-1, with TRBD1 as a possible D gene (6 bases). V was trimmed by 7 bases and J by 4 bases, leaving 13 bases between them. Germline lookup yields CDR1 SGHAT and CDR2 FQNNGV. The CDR3 loop spans 13 amino acids. CDR3 in amino acids: CASTGYRATEAFF. CDR3 coding DNA: TGTGCCAGCACCGGCTACAGGGCCACTGAAGCTTTCTTT. Supplemented by reference TRBV11-2 and TRBJ1-1, the full variable domain reads EAGVAQSPRYKIIEKRQSVAFWCNPISGHATLYWYQQILGQGPKLLIQFQNNGVVDDSQLPKDRFSAERLKGVDSTLKIQPAKLEDSAVYLCASTGYRATEAFFGQGTRLTVV.

This clonotype has more than one count but fewer than ten. The genes are TRBV27 and TRBJ2-7; 9 bases fit TRBD2. CDR3 length: 15 residues. Germline values: CDR1 MNHEY, CDR2 SMNVEV (reference sequence). V lost 4 bases and J lost 5; bases outside the gene matches: 9. CDR3 loop: CASSYEASGENEQYF. CDR3 coding DNA: TGTGCCAGCAGTTATGAGGCTAGCGGGGAAAACGAGCAGTACTTC.